These 27 T cell receptor beta chains originate from one sample sequenced in a study of low-dose radiotherapy and immunotherapy resistance in tumors. Time point here: after trial treatment. Treatment denoted: LDRT plus nivolumab, ipilimumab, low-dose cyclophosphamide and aspirin (RACIN trial). Alpha and beta chains were covered, as first-strand cDNA relied on TRAV- and TRBV-specific primers. For amplifying TCRs, the PCR ran for 20 to 25 cycles with Phusion, which was used together with a constant-region primer and the adapter on the V primers. TCRdb recomputed calls from the reads with MiXCR, one row per CDR3 protein. The table lists some 100,000 distinct CDR3 sequences, 20% to 25% of them singletons. The input for sequencing was PBMCs, taken after low-dose radiotherapy plus immunotherapy. These receptor sequences come from a female donor with ovarian cancer.

In its sample, this clonotype was seen many times. The chain couples TRBV5-1 to TRBJ2-5; 7 nucleotides agree with TRBD2. There are 15 residues in the CDR3. Germline CDR1 and CDR2: SGHRS and YFSETQ. The trim removed 5 bases at V and 5 bases at J, leaving 12 bases unmatched. This CDR3 is CASRGNTGGRETQYF. CDR3 sequence (DNA): TGCGCCAGCAGGGGAAATACGGGAGGTCGGGAGACCCAGTACTTC.

The chain employs TRBV7-2 and TRBJ1-1; D gene unclear. Germline CDR1 and CDR2: SGHTA and FQGNSA. V was trimmed by 4 bases and J by 4 bases, leaving 16 bases between them. This CDR3 contains 15 residues. In DNA, the CDR3 is TGTGCCAGCAGCTCGTCAGTGGGAAGTGGCACTGAAGCTTTCTTT. Translated: CASSSSVGSGTEAFF.

This clonotype appeared many times. This chain uses TRBV5-4 with TRBJ2-7; D may be TRBD1 or TRBD2 (5 bases each). CDR3 length: 13 amino acids. Germline CDR1 reads SGHNT; CDR2 reads YYREEE (reference sequence). Between the trimmed V and J ends, which lost 4 bases and 4 bases, there was a span of 12 bases. This CDR3 reads CASSPGPNYEQYF. The CDR3 DNA reads as TGTGCCAGCAGCCCGGGACCAAATTACGAGCAGTACTTC.

This clonotype was seen ten or more times. This chain's CDR3 is CASSPSTPDATNEKLFF. The CDR3 DNA reads TGTGCCAGCAGCCCATCCACCCCGGATGCAACTAATGAAAAACTGTTTTTT. The chain is built from TRBV7-9 and TRBJ1-4; no clear D gene. The germline V gene has CDR1 SEHNR and CDR2 FQNEAQ (reference sequence). Trimming took off 5 bases at V and 0 bases at J, with 16 bases between the two ends. This CDR3 contains 17 residues.

At least ten counts were recorded for this clonotype. CDR3 in amino acids: CASSYPTGGMGTEAFF. The CDR3, as DNA: TGTGCCAGCAGTTACCCTACCGGCGGGATGGGGACTGAAGCTTTCTTT. The chain recombines TRBV6-6 with TRBJ1-1, with D uncertain. The CDR3 length is 16 residues. V gave up 2 bases and J gave up 5 bases, with 18 bases separating them. CDR1 and CDR2 (germline): MNHNY, SVGAGI (reference sequence).

There are many counts of this clonotype. The chain has TRBV20-1 and TRBJ2-3; 11 bases match TRBD2. The length of the CDR3 is 15 residues. Germline loops: CDR1 DFQATT, CDR2 SNEGSKA (reference sequence). Trimming removed 1 base from V and 4 bases from J; junction bases left unmatched: 4. CDR3 protein: CSARVSGGAPDTQYF. The CDR3 DNA follows: TGCAGTGCTAGAGTTAGCGGGGGGGCCCCAGATACGCAGTATTTT.

This clonotype appeared many times. V and J are TRBV18 and TRBJ2-7; TRBD2 matches at 12 bases. V lost 4 bases and J lost 2; bases outside the gene matches: 3. This CDR3 is built from 15 residues. Germline lookup yields CDR1 KGHSH and CDR2 LQKENI. CDR3: CASSQLAGGTYEQYF. CDR3 bases: TGTGCCAGCTCACAACTAGCGGGAGGTACCTACGAGCAGTACTTC.

In its sample, this clonotype was seen many times. The V gene is TRBV27, the J gene TRBJ1-4; no definite D call. Trimming pared 0 bases from V and 3 bases from J, leaving 8 bases between. This CDR3 is 15 amino acids long. Germline CDR1 MNHEY, CDR2 SMNVEV (reference sequence). The CDR3 loop reads CASSLSEGPNEKLFF. The CDR3 DNA sequence: TGTGCCAGCAGTTTATCGGAGGGTCCTAATGAAAAACTGTTTTTT.

This clonotype was recorded at least ten times. V usage is TRBV27 and J usage is TRBJ1-6; D gene unclear. Trimming took off 1 base at V and 6 bases at J, with 4 bases between the two ends. CDR3 size: 13 residues. Germline CDR1 MNHEY, CDR2 SMNVEV (reference sequence). The CDR3 DNA sequence: TGTGCCAGCAGTTTATTGGTTAATTCACCCCTCCACTTT. It yields the protein CASSLLVNSPLHF.

This clonotype was seen at least ten times. This chain connects TRBV11-2 to TRBJ1-1; no reliable D call. Trimming pared 8 bases from V and 1 base from J, leaving 14 bases between. The germline V gene has CDR1 SGHAT and CDR2 FQNNGV. This CDR3 comprises 14 residues. CDR3 region: CASCKVAGNTEAFF. CDR3 bases: TGTGCCAGCTGCAAGGTGGCAGGGAACACTGAAGCTTTCTTT.

Many counts were recorded for this clonotype. The chain joins TRBV19 to TRBJ1-2; D gene ambiguous. Trimming removed 4 bases from V and 2 bases from J, with 17 bases in between. CDR3 size: 16 residues. Germline loops: CDR1 LNHDA, CDR2 SQIVND (reference sequence). CDR3 sequence: CASSTHPGSPNYGYTF. CDR3 coding DNA: TGTGCCAGTAGTACTCACCCCGGTAGCCCCAACTATGGCTACACCTTC.

This clonotype was seen ten or more times. The chain recombines TRBV6-2 or TRBV6-3 with TRBJ1-2, with D tentatively TRBD1 (5 bases). V was clipped by 5 bases and J by 7 bases, with 17 bases between them. CDR1 and CDR2 (germline): MNHEY, SVGEGT. This CDR3 is 14 amino acids long. Here the CDR3 reads CASSPQGTASGYTF. The CDR3 region has the DNA TGTGCCAGCAGTCCCCAGGGCACGGCTTCTGGCTACACCTTC.

The sample holds many counts of this clonotype. This CDR3 is CASSPTGPGNTIYF. The CDR3 DNA reads TGTGCCAGCAGCCCAACAGGGCCAGGAAACACCATATATTTT. V and J are TRBV11-3 and TRBJ1-3; a weak D match, TRBD1 (6 bases). Germline V gene sequence: CDR1 SGHNT, CDR2 YENEEA. V lost 5 bases and J 4 bases, leaving 12 bases between the germline ends. This CDR3 has 14 residues.

There are many counts of this clonotype. The J gene is TRBJ2-7, the V gene TRBV11-2; 12 bases line up with TRBD1. The CDR3 is made up of 17 amino acids. Losses at the gene ends were 1 base for V and 4 bases for J; bases not matched to a gene: 8. In germline, CDR1 is SGHAT, CDR2 FQNNGV. CDR3 nucleotide sequence: TGTGCCAGCAGCTTAGGATCGAGGGGACAGGGGGCTTACGAGCAGTACTTC. Amino acids: CASSLGSRGQGAYEQYF.

The CDR3 coding sequence is TGTGCCAGCAGCCAAGATCCGGGTGGATACAATGAGCAGTTCTTC. Protein: CASSQDPGGYNEQFF. The rearrangement uses TRBV3-1 and TRBJ2-1; D not certain. The CDR3 has 15 residues. The germline V gene encodes CDR1 LGHDT and CDR2 YNNKEL (reference sequence). V was shortened by 0 bases and J by 4 bases, with 10 bases between the two germline ends.

Many counts were recorded for this clonotype. The chain joins TRBV12-3 or TRBV12-4 to TRBJ2-7; D might be TRBD2 (5 bases). Deletions cut 6 bases from V and 2 bases from J, with 20 bases between. The CDR3 has 16 residues. CDR3 in DNA: TGTGCCAGCAGCATATGGCATAGGGTGGAGGCCTACGAGCAGTACTTC. Its protein product is CASSIWHRVEAYEQYF.

This clonotype has ten or more counts. The chain combines TRBV7-9 with TRBJ1-1, with a tentative D call TRBD1 (6 bases). Germline V gene lookup returns CDR1 SEHNR and CDR2 FQNEAQ (reference sequence). Trimming left V 5 bases short and J 4 bases short, with 14 bases between. The CDR3 runs to 14 residues. The CDR3 protein is CASSEDSGVTEAFF. CDR3 DNA: TGTGCCAGCAGCGAGGACTCAGGGGTCACTGAAGCTTTCTTT. Full variable domain (outside the CDR3, taken from reference TRBV7-9 and TRBJ1-1): DTGVSQNPRHKITKRGQNVTFRCDPISEHNRLYWYRQTLGQGPEFLTYFQNEAQLEKSRLLSDRFSAERPKGSFSTLEIQRTEQGDSAMYLCASSEDSGVTEAFFGQGTRLTVV.

This clonotype was detected many times. The chain couples TRBV9 to TRBJ2-6; the D gene is possibly TRBD1 (6 bases). The germline V and J ends were trimmed by 4 bases and 2 bases, with 10 bases remaining between them. The CDR3 contains 15 residues. Germline CDR1 reads SGDLS; CDR2 reads YYNGEE. Written as DNA, the CDR3 is TGTGCCAGCAGCCCTCGACAGGCTGGGGCCAACGTCCTGACTTTC. Amino acid sequence: CASSPRQAGANVLTF.

This clonotype was counted at least ten times. The V gene is TRBV6-2 or TRBV6-3, the J gene TRBJ2-7, with 10 bases matching TRBD2. From germline, CDR1 is MNHEY and CDR2 SVGEGT. This CDR3 comprises 16 residues. Trimming removed 7 bases from V and 6 bases from J; junction bases left unmatched: 15. CDR3 sequence reads: CASTDTSGITRSEQYF. For the CDR3, the DNA is TGTGCCAGCACCGATACTAGCGGGATAACCAGATCCGAGCAGTACTTC.

This chain connects TRBV11-2 to TRBJ2-7; D is unresolved. V shed 3 bases and J shed 3 bases, with 9 bases lying between them. Per germline, CDR1 SGHAT and CDR2 FQNNGV. There are 13 residues in the CDR3. This chain's CDR3 is CASSFGLVYEQYF. CDR3 DNA sequence: TGTGCCAGCAGCTTCGGCCTTGTCTACGAGCAGTACTTC.

This clonotype was observed a single time. CDR3 coding DNA: TGCAGTGCTCCACTTGGAGTAGCAACTAGCACAGATACGCAGTATTTT. This translates into CSAPLGVATSTDTQYF. The chain is built from TRBV20-1 and TRBJ2-3; D unclear. The germline V and J ends were trimmed by 5 bases and 0 bases, with 18 bases remaining between them. Germline lookup yields CDR1 DFQATT and CDR2 SNEGSKA (reference sequence). This CDR3 is 16 amino acids long.

This clonotype was counted ten times or more. The chain combines TRBV12-3 or TRBV12-4 with TRBJ1-5; 7 bases align to TRBD1. Trimming cost V 6 bases and J 3 bases; bases outside gene matches: 8. This CDR3 has 15 residues. CDR3 DNA sequence: TGTGCCAGCAGCGCCCGACAGGGCTCCAATCAGCCCCAGCATTTT. Translated: CASSARQGSNQPQHF.

The V and J genes are TRBV28 and TRBJ1-1; TRBD1 agrees at 10 bases. Germline V gene data show CDR1 as MDHEN and CDR2 as SYDVKM. V lost 7 bases to trimming and J lost 5 bases; unmatched junction nucleotides: 10. This CDR3 contains 15 residues. The CDR3 spells CASTVTGTGDTEAFF. CDR3 nucleotide sequence: TGTGCCAGCACTGTCACCGGGACAGGGGATACTGAAGCTTTCTTT.

The rearrangement joins TRBV5-5 to TRBJ2-2; D remains unclear. Germline CDR1 SGHKS, CDR2 YYEKEE (reference sequence). The CDR3 sequence is 13 residues long. The V end lost 3 bases, the J end lost 4 bases, and 7 bases lay between the germline ends. The CDR3: CASSSEFTGELFF. The DNA for the CDR3 is TGTGCCAGCAGCTCGGAATTCACCGGGGAGCTGTTTTTT. Complete variable domain (other parts from reference TRBV5-5 and TRBJ2-2): DAGVTQSPTHLIKTRGQQVTLRCSPISGHKSVSWYQQVLGQGPQFIFQYYEKEERGRGNFPDRFSARQFPNYSSELNVNALLLGDSALYLCASSSEFTGELFFGEGSRLTVL.

In this sample, this clonotype turned up a few times. The rearrangement uses TRBV21-1 and TRBJ2-3; TRBD2 is the table's D call and was not checked against the DNA. TRBV21-1 is described as a pseudogene. This CDR3 is built from 20 residues. The CDR3 sequence is CASSFGGLAGYILREDTQYF. The CDR3 coding sequence is TGTGCCAGCAGCTTCGGGGGACTAGCGGGGTACATTTTACGGGAAGATACGCAGTATTTT.

This clonotype was detected once. With only one base between it and a far larger clone, this is likely a read error. V usage is TRBV6-8 and J usage is TRBJ2-1; TRBD2 matches at 11 bases. This CDR3 comprises 16 residues. V gave up 6 bases and J gave up 10 bases; unmatched junction bases: 14. Per the germline V gene, CDR1 is MNHGY and CDR2 is SAAAGT. CDR3 nucleotide sequence: TGTGCCAGCAGACCCCTAGCGGGGGGCAGCATAGGCGAGCAGTTCTTC. Its protein product is CASRPLAGGSIGEQFF.

This clonotype was observed at least ten times. The chain recombines TRBV7-8 with TRBJ2-3; D possibly corresponds to TRBD1 (6 bases). The CDR3 contains 13 residues. Germline-derived CDR1 and CDR2 are SGHVS and FQNEAQ. V lost 9 bases and J 1 base, leaving 11 bases between the germline ends. CDR3 sequence: CASGEGGTDTQYF. CDR3 bases: TGTGCCAGTGGTGAGGGGGGCACAGATACGCAGTATTTT.